This note documents a single TCR beta chain sequence. Those enrolled, adults aged 18 to 89 years, came from about two dozen US areas. These data come from a study of blood T cell repertoires in COVID-19. The CDR3 has 16 residues. V lost 5 bases and J lost 4; bases outside the gene matches: 8. CDR1 MNHEY and CDR2 SVGEGT come from the germline V gene. Data came from immunoSEQ multiplex PCR; TCRdb stores just in-frame clones and leaves some out. The data hold about 130,000 clones, with approximately 83% observed a single time. Sequences were obtained from PBMCs or T cells enriched from blood (not recorded which). The J gene is TRBJ2-5, the V gene TRBV6-2 or TRBV6-3; TRBD2 aligns across 12 bases. The clonotype comes from a man aged 45-65 years who had recovered from COVID-19. As DNA, the CDR3 is TGTGCCAGCAGTACCGGGACTAGCGGGTCTTCAGAGACCCAGTACTTC. Its protein is CASSTGTSGSSETQYF.